This TCR beta chain came from a study of OX40 agonist ivuxolimab in advanced cancers. Study-level findings and limits: Patients who responded partially at 0.1-3.0 mg/kg showed clonal expansion ranking among the lowest. On average, CD8+ T cells showed a greater number of expanded clones than CD4+. In the expanded peripheral T cells, antigen specificity was never determined.

Blood samples were obtained at baseline, cycle 4 day 1, and cycle 7 day 1. Data came from immunoSEQ multiplex PCR; TCRdb stores just in-frame clones and leaves some out. The sample lists under 50,000 clones; 88% were seen once. Per the germline V gene, CDR1 is MNHEY and CDR2 is SMNVEV (reference sequence). CDR3 size: 13 residues. Trimming cost V 2 bases and J 5 bases, with 9 bases left between them. This clone was seen a handful of times. The target antigen is unknown. The receptor's source is an adult with an advanced solid tumor such as melanoma, head and neck, liver or kidney cancer. Material: CD4+ or CD8+ T cells sorted from blood, obtained in a trial of the OX40 agonist ivuxolimab. The chain combines TRBV27 with TRBJ1-1, with D maybe TRBD1 (5 bases). This CDR3 reads CASSLRGGTEAFF. The CDR3 DNA is TGTGCCAGCAGTTTAAGGGGTGGAACTGAAGCTTTCTTT.